These T cell receptor beta chains were read from a single sample in a study of identical twins. TCRdb used MiXCR to reprocess the 5' RACE reads, holding one entry per CDR3 protein. The table has a few hundred thousand distinct CDR3 sequences, just under 10% seen once. This sample was shared with a second study, whose subject was yellow fever vaccine responses in identical twins.

The sample taken for sequencing was PBMCs. The receptors come from a woman between 18 and 30 years old in good health. Each CDR3 is given with its conserved first and last residue. Each record gives: D gene, V gene, J gene, clone size, CDR3 protein, CDR3 DNA. A D gene is named only where the DNA matches it firmly. Rows give clone size only sometimes, using once, few, many, or a class for an expanded clone.

d_call: NA
v_call: TRBV12-3/TRBV12-4
j_call: TRBJ2-1
clone_size: few
cdr3_aa: CASGIGYNEQFF
cdr3_nt: TGTGCCAGCGGTATCGGGTACAATGAGCAGTTCTTC

d_call: NA
v_call: TRBV4-3
j_call: TRBJ1-2
clone_size: many
cdr3_aa: CASSQVDRNYGYTF
cdr3_nt: TGCGCCAGCAGCCAAGTAGACAGGAACTATGGCTACACCTTC

d_call: TRBD2
v_call: TRBV5-1
j_call: TRBJ2-1
clone_size: many
cdr3_aa: CASSFGKLAETNEQFF
cdr3_nt: TGCGCCAGCAGCTTCGGGAAACTAGCGGAGACCAATGAGCAGTTCTTC

d_call: NA
v_call: TRBV4-1
j_call: TRBJ2-1
clone_size: many
cdr3_aa: CASSLRAEFRGFDEQFF
cdr3_nt: TGCGCCAGCAGCCTCCGGGCGGAGTTCCGTGGGTTTGATGAGCAGTTCTTC

d_call: NA
v_call: TRBV4-2
j_call: TRBJ2-3
clone_size: few
cdr3_aa: CASSQAAAPRTDTQYF
cdr3_nt: TGTGCCAGCAGCCAAGCCGCGGCTCCAAGGACAGATACGCAGTATTTT

d_call: NA
v_call: TRBV28
j_call: TRBJ2-2
clone_size: NA
cdr3_aa: CATEDPSFTGELFF
cdr3_nt: TGTGCCACTGAGGACCCATCCTTCACCGGGGAGCTGTTTTTT

d_call: NA
v_call: TRBV6-2/TRBV6-3
j_call: TRBJ2-2
clone_size: many
cdr3_aa: CASSYGGGHTGELFF
cdr3_nt: TGTGCCAGCAGTTACGGGGGGGGCCATACCGGGGAGCTGTTTTTT

d_call: TRBD2
v_call: TRBV29-1
j_call: TRBJ2-3
clone_size: many
cdr3_aa: CSVVPLRLAGVPDTQYF
cdr3_nt: TGCAGCGTTGTCCCCCTACGACTAGCGGGAGTACCAGATACGCAGTATTTT

d_call: TRBD2
v_call: TRBV14
j_call: TRBJ2-3
clone_size: NA
cdr3_aa: CASSQSARGGGTDTQYF
cdr3_nt: TGTGCCAGCAGCCAAAGCGCAAGGGGAGGGGGCACAGATACGCAGTATTTT

d_call: TRBD2
v_call: TRBV7-2
j_call: TRBJ2-3
clone_size: many
cdr3_aa: CASSPGTSGRSDTQYF
cdr3_nt: TGTGCCAGCAGCCCAGGGACTAGCGGGAGAAGTGATACGCAGTATTTT

d_call: NA
v_call: TRBV2
j_call: TRBJ2-7
clone_size: NA
cdr3_aa: CASSEAQGSYEQYF
cdr3_nt: TGTGCCAGCAGTGAAGCCCAGGGCTCCTACGAGCAGTACTTC

d_call: TRBD1
v_call: TRBV5-1
j_call: TRBJ1-1
clone_size: NA
cdr3_aa: CASSIAGTDMNTEAFF
cdr3_nt: TGCGCCAGCAGCATAGCCGGGACAGACATGAACACTGAAGCTTTCTTT

d_call: NA
v_call: TRBV28
j_call: TRBJ2-5
clone_size: many
cdr3_aa: CASSLGSIETQYF
cdr3_nt: TGTGCCAGCAGTTTGGGCTCAATAGAGACCCAGTACTTC

d_call: NA
v_call: TRBV20-1
j_call: TRBJ2-1
clone_size: many
cdr3_aa: CSVTGTLYNEQFF
cdr3_nt: TGCAGTGTCACCGGTACCTTATACAATGAGCAGTTCTTC

d_call: NA
v_call: TRBV6-4
j_call: TRBJ2-3
clone_size: many
cdr3_aa: CASSDSREPDTQYF
cdr3_nt: TGTGCCAGCAGTGACTCAAGGGAGCCAGATACGCAGTATTTT

d_call: TRBD1
v_call: TRBV13
j_call: TRBJ1-2
clone_size: NA
cdr3_aa: CASNVLGAGGYGYTF
cdr3_nt: TGTGCCAGCAACGTTTTGGGGGCAGGGGGCTATGGCTACACCTTC

d_call: TRBD1
v_call: TRBV7-2
j_call: TRBJ2-7
clone_size: NA
cdr3_aa: CASSLRQGLGFYEQYF
cdr3_nt: TGTGCCAGCAGCCTCCGACAGGGTTTAGGCTTCTACGAGCAGTACTTC

d_call: NA
v_call: TRBV12-3/TRBV12-4
j_call: TRBJ2-3
clone_size: NA
cdr3_aa: CASSWLAMPDTQYF
cdr3_nt: TGTGCCAGCAGTTGGCTAGCTATGCCAGATACGCAGTATTTT

d_call: NA
v_call: TRBV5-1
j_call: TRBJ1-1
clone_size: NA
cdr3_aa: CASSLNPGKGPEAFF
cdr3_nt: TGCGCCAGCAGCTTGAATCCGGGGAAGGGGCCTGAAGCTTTCTTT

d_call: TRBD2
v_call: TRBV11-1
j_call: TRBJ2-1
clone_size: NA
cdr3_aa: CASSTTSGGAGPLPHEQFF
cdr3_nt: TGTGCCAGCAGCACGACTAGCGGGGGGGCTGGTCCCCTCCCCCATGAGCAGTTCTTC

d_call: NA
v_call: TRBV6-5
j_call: TRBJ2-1
clone_size: NA
cdr3_aa: CASSYMPDSYNEQFF
cdr3_nt: TGTGCCAGCAGTTACATGCCGGATTCCTACAATGAGCAGTTCTTC

d_call: TRBD2
v_call: TRBV5-1
j_call: TRBJ2-1
clone_size: NA
cdr3_aa: CASSLMTSLSEQFF
cdr3_nt: TGCGCCAGCAGCTTAATGACTAGCCTATCAGAGCAGTTCTTC

d_call: NA
v_call: TRBV12-3/TRBV12-4
j_call: TRBJ2-2
clone_size: few
cdr3_aa: CASSKRRYTGELFF
cdr3_nt: TGTGCCAGCAGTAAAAGACGGTACACCGGGGAGCTGTTTTTT

d_call: NA
v_call: TRBV10-3
j_call: TRBJ2-7
clone_size: few
cdr3_aa: CAISERPYEQYF
cdr3_nt: TGTGCCATCAGTGAGAGGCCCTACGAGCAGTACTTC